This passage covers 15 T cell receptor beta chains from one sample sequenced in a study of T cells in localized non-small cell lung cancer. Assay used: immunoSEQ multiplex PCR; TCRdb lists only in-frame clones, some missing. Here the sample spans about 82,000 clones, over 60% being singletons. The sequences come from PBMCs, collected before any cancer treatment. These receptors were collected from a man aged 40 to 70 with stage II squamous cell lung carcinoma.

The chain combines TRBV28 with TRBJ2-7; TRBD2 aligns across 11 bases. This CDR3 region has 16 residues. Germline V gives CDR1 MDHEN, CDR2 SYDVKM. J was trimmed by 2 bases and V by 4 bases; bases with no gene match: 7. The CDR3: CASSSVAGGPAYEQYF. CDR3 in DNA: TGTGCCAGCAGTTCTGTAGCGGGAGGGCCCGCCTACGAGCAGTACTTC.

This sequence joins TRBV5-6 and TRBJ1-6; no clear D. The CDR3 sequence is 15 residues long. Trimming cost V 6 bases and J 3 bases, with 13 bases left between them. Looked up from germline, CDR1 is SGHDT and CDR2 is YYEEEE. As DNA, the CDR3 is TGTGCCAGCAAGAACAGCGTCTACTATAATTCACCCCTCCACTTT. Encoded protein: CASKNSVYYNSPLHF.

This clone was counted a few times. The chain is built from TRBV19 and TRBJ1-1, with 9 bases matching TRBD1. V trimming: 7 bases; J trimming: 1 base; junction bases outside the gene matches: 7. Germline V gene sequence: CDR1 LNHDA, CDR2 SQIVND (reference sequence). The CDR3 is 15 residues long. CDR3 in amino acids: CASTPGTGKNTEAFF. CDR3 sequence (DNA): TGTGCCAGTACCCCTGGGACAGGGAAGAACACTGAAGCTTTCTTT.

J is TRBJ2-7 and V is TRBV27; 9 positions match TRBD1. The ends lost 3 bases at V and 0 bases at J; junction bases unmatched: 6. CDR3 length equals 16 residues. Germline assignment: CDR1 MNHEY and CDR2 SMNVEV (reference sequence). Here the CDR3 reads CASSFQTGGTSYEQYF. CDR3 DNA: TGTGCCAGCAGTTTCCAGACAGGGGGGACCTCCTACGAGCAGTACTTC.

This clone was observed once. CDR3 coding DNA: TGTGCCAGCAGCGTAGAGGCAGCTTTTAATTCACCCCTCCACTTT. This codes for CASSVEAAFNSPLHF. V usage is TRBV9 and J usage is TRBJ1-6, with unresolved D. V gave up 0 bases and J gave up 6 bases, with 10 bases separating them. The CDR3 runs to 15 residues. Germline CDR1 and CDR2: SGDLS and YYNGEE.

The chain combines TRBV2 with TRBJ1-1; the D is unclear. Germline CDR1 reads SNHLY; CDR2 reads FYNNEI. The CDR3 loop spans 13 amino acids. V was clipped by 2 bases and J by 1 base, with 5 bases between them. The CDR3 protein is CASSEWGNTEAFF. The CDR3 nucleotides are TGTGCCAGCAGTGAATGGGGGAACACTGAAGCTTTCTTT.

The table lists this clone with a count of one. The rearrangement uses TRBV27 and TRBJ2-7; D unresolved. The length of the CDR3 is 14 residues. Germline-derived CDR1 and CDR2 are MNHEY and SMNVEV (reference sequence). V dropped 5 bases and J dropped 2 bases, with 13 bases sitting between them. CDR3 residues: CASSATGATYEQYF. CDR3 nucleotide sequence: TGTGCCAGCAGTGCCACGGGTGCCACCTACGAGCAGTACTTC.

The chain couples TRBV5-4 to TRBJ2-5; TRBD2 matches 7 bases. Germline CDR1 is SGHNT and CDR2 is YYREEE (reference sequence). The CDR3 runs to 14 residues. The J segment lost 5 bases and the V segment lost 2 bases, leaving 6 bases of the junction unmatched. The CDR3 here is CASSFLGLGETQYF. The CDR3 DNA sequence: TGTGCCAGCAGCTTCCTTGGACTAGGGGAGACCCAGTACTTC.

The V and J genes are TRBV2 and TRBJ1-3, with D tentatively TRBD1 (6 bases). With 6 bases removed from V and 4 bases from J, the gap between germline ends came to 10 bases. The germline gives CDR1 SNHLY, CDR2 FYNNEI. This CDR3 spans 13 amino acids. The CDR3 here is CASSGGQGNTIYF. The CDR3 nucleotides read TGTGCCAGCAGCGGCGGACAGGGAAACACCATATATTTT.

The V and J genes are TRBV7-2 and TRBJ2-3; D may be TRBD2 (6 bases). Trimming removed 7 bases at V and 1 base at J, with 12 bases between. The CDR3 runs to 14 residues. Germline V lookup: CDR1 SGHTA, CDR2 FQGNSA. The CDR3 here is CASTLQRGTDTQYF. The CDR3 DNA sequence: TGTGCCAGCACGCTTCAGCGGGGCACAGATACGCAGTATTTT.

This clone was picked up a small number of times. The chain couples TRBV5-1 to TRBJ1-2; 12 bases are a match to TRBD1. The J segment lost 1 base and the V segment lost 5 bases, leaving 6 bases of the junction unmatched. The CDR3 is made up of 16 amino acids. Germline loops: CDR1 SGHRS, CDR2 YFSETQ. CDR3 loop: CASSGGQGALNYGYTF. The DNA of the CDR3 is TGCGCCAGCAGTGGGGGACAGGGGGCTCTTAACTATGGCTACACCTTC.

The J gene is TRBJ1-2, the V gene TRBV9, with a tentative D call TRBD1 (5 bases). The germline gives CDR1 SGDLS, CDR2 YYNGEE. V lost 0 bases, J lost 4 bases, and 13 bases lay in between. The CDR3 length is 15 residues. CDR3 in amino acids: CASSVDPQEGYGYTF. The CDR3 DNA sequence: TGTGCCAGCAGCGTAGATCCACAGGAAGGCTATGGCTACACCTTC.

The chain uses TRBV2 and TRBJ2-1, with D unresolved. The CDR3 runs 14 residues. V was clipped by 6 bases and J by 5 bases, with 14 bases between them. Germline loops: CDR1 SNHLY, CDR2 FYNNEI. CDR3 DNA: TGTGCCAGCAGGACCCAGCGTAGGGACAATGAGCAGTTCTTC. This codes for CASRTQRRDNEQFF.

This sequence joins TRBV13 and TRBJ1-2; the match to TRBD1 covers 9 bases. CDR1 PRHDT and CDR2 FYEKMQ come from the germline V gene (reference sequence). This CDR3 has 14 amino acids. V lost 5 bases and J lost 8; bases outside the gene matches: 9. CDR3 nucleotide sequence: TGTGCCAGCAGCCCAAGGGACAGGGATAGCGGCTACACCTTC. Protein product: CASSPRDRDSGYTF.

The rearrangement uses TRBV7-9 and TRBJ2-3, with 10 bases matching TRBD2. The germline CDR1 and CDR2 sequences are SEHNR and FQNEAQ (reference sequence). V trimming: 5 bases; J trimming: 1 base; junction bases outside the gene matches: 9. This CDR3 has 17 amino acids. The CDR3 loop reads CASSPGVAGGRTDTQYF. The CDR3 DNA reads TGTGCCAGCAGCCCCGGGGTAGCGGGGGGTCGCACAGATACGCAGTATTTT.